This entry lists 21 T cell receptor beta chains sequenced from one sample in a study of OX40 agonist ivuxolimab in advanced cancers. TCRdb's copy holds only in-frame clones and misses some; the assay was immunoSEQ multiplex PCR. The data contain about 79,000 clones, 88% of them singletons. Sample: CD4+ or CD8+ T cells sorted from blood, taken in a trial of the OX40 agonist ivuxolimab. These receptors were obtained from an adult with an advanced solid tumor such as melanoma, head and neck, liver or kidney cancer.

This clone was recorded only once. The chain joins TRBV2 to TRBJ1-5, with 7 bases fitting TRBD1. V shed 1 base, J shed 5 bases, and the junction held 8 bases outside the gene matches. Germline loops: CDR1 SNHLY, CDR2 FYNNEI. This CDR3 has 16 residues. Here the CDR3 reads CASSEGSARGDQPQHF. DNA of the CDR3: TGTGCCAGCAGTGAAGGGTCGGCCAGGGGGGATCAGCCCCAGCATTTT.

This clone was found a few times. V and J are TRBV5-1 and TRBJ2-1; 10 bases line up with TRBD1. The CDR3 sequence is 18 residues long. CDR1 and CDR2 from the germline V gene are SGHRS and YFSETQ. V lost 1 base to trimming and J lost 10 bases; unmatched junction nucleotides: 17. The CDR3 DNA is TGCGCCAGCAGCTTGACGGGACAGGGGACCGGTGCGGGATCGGAGCAGTTCTTC. Encoded protein: CASSLTGQGTGAGSEQFF.

V and J are TRBV27 and TRBJ2-2; D is undetermined. V was cut by 2 bases and J by 6 bases, with 1 base left in between. The CDR3 extends over 11 amino acids. Germline CDR1 and CDR2: MNHEY and SMNVEV (reference sequence). For the CDR3, the DNA is TGTGCCAGCAGTTTAGCCGGGGAGCTGTTTTTT. It translates to CASSLAGELFF.

The V gene is TRBV5-1, the J gene TRBJ2-1; the match to TRBD2 covers 7 bases. V was clipped by 0 bases and J by 10 bases; unmatched bases: 7. The length of the CDR3 is 14 residues. Germline V gene lookup returns CDR1 SGHRS and CDR2 YFSETQ. CDR3 protein: CASSLETSVSEQFF. The DNA of the CDR3 is TGCGCCAGCAGCTTGGAAACTAGCGTCAGCGAGCAGTTCTTC.

The rearrangement joins TRBV7-9 to TRBJ2-7; D remains ambiguous. V was clipped by 2 bases and J by 7 bases, with 9 bases between them. Germline V gives CDR1 SEHNR, CDR2 FQNEAQ (reference sequence). The CDR3 is 12 residues long. DNA of the CDR3: TGTGCCAGCAGCTTATATGGAGTTGAGCAGTACTTC. It specifies CASSLYGVEQYF.

This chain joins TRBV6-6 and TRBJ2-1; possibly TRBD1 or TRBD2 for D (5 bases each). Germline lookup yields CDR1 MNHNY and CDR2 SVGAGI (reference sequence). The CDR3 is made up of 15 amino acids. V was clipped by 4 bases and J by 5 bases, with 15 bases between them. The CDR3 is CASSFPGRTHNEQFF. The CDR3 nucleotides read TGTGCCAGCAGTTTCCCGGGACGGACACACAATGAGCAGTTCTTC.

The rearrangement joins TRBV18 to TRBJ2-7, with 8 bases fitting TRBD1. Germline values: CDR1 KGHSH, CDR2 LQKENI. The CDR3 consists of 16 residues. V trimming: 5 bases; J trimming: 0 bases; junction bases outside the gene matches: 9. The CDR3 protein is CASSSRDRWSSYEQYF. In nucleotides, the CDR3 is TGTGCCAGCTCAAGTCGGGACAGGTGGAGCTCCTACGAGCAGTACTTC.

The chain has TRBV6-1 and TRBJ2-2; no clear D. CDR3 length: 13 amino acids. Germline lookup yields CDR1 MNHNS and CDR2 SASEGT. The V end was cut by 3 bases, the J end by 4 bases, with 6 bases between. In nucleotides, the CDR3 is TGTGCCAGCAGTGACATCGGCACCGGGGAGCTGTTTTTT. Translated: CASSDIGTGELFF.

This sequence joins TRBV7-8 and TRBJ2-7; D is uncertain. V was shortened by 4 bases and J by 3 bases, with 7 bases between the two germline ends. There are 12 residues in the CDR3. Germline V CDR1 and CDR2: SGHVS, FQNEAQ. In DNA form, the CDR3 reads TGTGCCAGCAGCTCCTCAGGCTACGAGCAGTACTTC. Protein sequence: CASSSSGYEQYF. Variable domain in full (rest from reference TRBV7-8 and TRBJ2-7): GAGVSQSPRYKVAKRGQDVALRCDPISGHVSLFWYQQALGQGPEFLTYFQNEAQLDKSGLPSDRFFAERPEGSVSTLKIQRTQQEDSAVYLCASSSSGYEQYFGPGTRLTVT.

The chain carries TRBV5-4 and TRBJ2-3, with D maybe TRBD1 (6 bases). Germline values: CDR1 SGHNT, CDR2 YYREEE (reference sequence). Trimming took off 4 bases at V and 0 bases at J, with 15 bases between the two ends. The CDR3 extends over 16 amino acids. The CDR3 coding sequence is TGTGCCAGCAGCCCGGGCAGGGGCCCTAGCACAGATACGCAGTATTTT. Translation gives CASSPGRGPSTDTQYF.

The genes are TRBV5-4 and TRBJ2-3; D is undetermined. Germline V gene lookup returns CDR1 SGHNT and CDR2 YYREEE (reference sequence). V lost 2 bases and J lost 5, with 15 bases in between. CDR3 length equals 15 residues. CDR3 nucleotide sequence: TGTGCCAGCAGCTTTCTCGCCGGGCAAGGAGATACGCAGTATTTT. Protein sequence: CASSFLAGQGDTQYF.

The chain uses TRBV6-6 and TRBJ2-3; 12 bases align to TRBD2. This CDR3 is 16 amino acids long. Germline CDR1 is MNHNY and CDR2 is SVGAGI (reference sequence). V was clipped by 4 bases and J by 3 bases; unmatched bases: 5. CDR3 sequence: CASSSLAGGRTDTQYF. The CDR3 DNA sequence: TGTGCCAGCAGTTCACTAGCGGGAGGTAGGACAGATACGCAGTATTTT.

J is TRBJ2-1 and V is TRBV10-3, with TRBD2 matching 7 bases. Trimming cost V 0 bases and J 7 bases; bases outside gene matches: 12. The CDR3 has 17 amino acids. The germline CDR1 and CDR2 sequences are ENHRY and SYGVKD. The DNA of the CDR3 is TGTGCCATCAGTGAGTCCAGTAGGACTAGTGATCTTAATGAGCAGTTCTTC. This sequence encodes CAISESSRTSDLNEQFF.

This clone was picked up a small number of times. The chain uses TRBV11-3 and TRBJ2-7, with 9 bases aligning to TRBD1. Germline-derived CDR1 and CDR2 are SGHNT and YENEEA. V dropped 6 bases and J dropped 6; count of bases not matched to a gene: 3. The CDR3 runs to 12 residues. This chain's CDR3 is CASSQDRGEQYF. In DNA form, the CDR3 reads TGTGCCAGCAGTCAGGACAGGGGCGAGCAGTACTTC.

The CDR3 here is CASSPGLLGIDEQFF. The CDR3 DNA reads as TGCGCCAGCAGCCCGGGCCTTTTGGGGATCGATGAGCAGTTCTTC. The chain employs TRBV5-1 and TRBJ2-1; D unresolved. This CDR3 is built from 15 residues. CDR1 SGHRS and CDR2 YFSETQ come from the germline V gene. V lost 4 bases and J 8 bases, leaving 19 bases between the germline ends.

V gene TRBV20-1 combines with J gene TRBJ2-5; D is unresolved. The germline V gene encodes CDR1 DFQATT and CDR2 SNEGSKA (reference sequence). The CDR3 is made up of 11 amino acids. V lost 3 bases to trimming and J lost 0 bases, with 2 bases between them. The chain's CDR3 is CSARDQETQYF. The CDR3 DNA reads TGCAGTGCTAGGGACCAAGAGACCCAGTACTTC.

V usage is TRBV6-8 and J usage is TRBJ2-5, with 8 bases matching TRBD1. CDR1 is MNHGY, CDR2 SAAAGT, per germline. This CDR3 is built from 16 residues. V shed 2 bases, J shed 4 bases, and the junction held 9 bases outside the gene matches. The CDR3 loop reads CASSYRRGQGTETQYF. CDR3 DNA: TGTGCCAGCAGTTACCGGCGAGGACAGGGTACAGAGACCCAGTACTTC.

A few counts support this clone. V is TRBV5-1 and J is TRBJ2-1, with 10 bases aligning to TRBD2. V was clipped by 0 bases and J by 0 bases; unmatched bases: 9. The CDR3 runs 19 residues. CDR1 SGHRS and CDR2 YFSETQ come from the germline V gene. Here the CDR3 reads CASSLVWVASGSSYNEQFF. Here the CDR3 DNA reads TGCGCCAGCAGCTTGGTCTGGGTTGCTAGCGGGAGCTCCTACAATGAGCAGTTCTTC.

The chain employs TRBV10-3 and TRBJ2-7; 10 positions agree with TRBD2. V lost 0 bases to trimming and J lost 3 bases; unmatched junction nucleotides: 5. Germline-derived CDR1 and CDR2 are ENHRY and SYGVKD. The length of the CDR3 is 16 residues. This CDR3 is CAISESGLADFYEQYF. The CDR3 DNA reads as TGTGCCATCAGTGAGTCCGGACTAGCGGATTTCTACGAGCAGTACTTC.

CDR3 loop: CASSTPGLGNEQFF. The DNA for the CDR3 is TGCGCCAGCAGCACACCGGGACTAGGGAATGAGCAGTTCTTC. The chain joins TRBV5-1 to TRBJ2-1, with 8 positions matching TRBD2. The germline V gene has CDR1 SGHRS and CDR2 YFSETQ. The J segment lost 7 bases and the V segment lost 4 bases, leaving 7 bases of the junction unmatched. This CDR3 has 14 residues.

This clone was detected only once. The gene calls are TRBV9 and TRBJ2-1, with D possibly being TRBD1 or TRBD2 (6 bases each). V was cut by 4 bases and J by 8 bases, with 19 bases left in between. Germline CDR1 reads SGDLS; CDR2 reads YYNGEE. The CDR3 has 15 amino acids. For the CDR3, the DNA is TGTGCCAGCAGCCCCCTAGGGGGGCTAGCCGATGAGCAGTTCTTC. This sequence encodes CASSPLGGLADEQFF.